This TCR beta chain derives from a study of cytomegalovirus exposure and HLA in healthy donors. Study-wide background: The study placed around 85% of its approximately 400 genotyped donors in the Caucasian-associated ancestry cluster.

CDR1 and CDR2 (germline): SQVTM, ANQGSEA. CDR3 length equals 18 residues. Trimming removed 3 bases at V and 6 bases at J, with 30 bases between. As to this clone: Its antigen is still unknown.

Study observations and caveats: Apparent HLA restriction characterized most CMV-associated TCR beta chains in a later analysis.

Primers included in the PCR were 60 Vbeta and 13 Jbeta primers. In the original analysis: There were tens of millions of unique TCR beta chains by a later count, and about 11 million of them were shared. The method was immunoSEQ multiplex PCR; TCRdb's version includes in-frame clones alone and lacks a portion of them. The V and J calls and clone size were taken over from that table, and D and trimming were inferred from the DNA. The data hold 200,000 to 250,000 clones, with more than 75% observed a single time. The sequence came from a male donor in good health and CMV-seronegative. The rearrangement links TRBV29-1 to TRBJ2-7; D possibly corresponds to TRBD2 (7 bases). The material sequenced was PBMCs. The DNA for the CDR3 is TGCAGCGTTGAGGTCGGGGGGCGCGGACCAGAAGTGCCTCGCGAGCAGTACTTC. As protein: CSVEVGGRGPEVPREQYF.